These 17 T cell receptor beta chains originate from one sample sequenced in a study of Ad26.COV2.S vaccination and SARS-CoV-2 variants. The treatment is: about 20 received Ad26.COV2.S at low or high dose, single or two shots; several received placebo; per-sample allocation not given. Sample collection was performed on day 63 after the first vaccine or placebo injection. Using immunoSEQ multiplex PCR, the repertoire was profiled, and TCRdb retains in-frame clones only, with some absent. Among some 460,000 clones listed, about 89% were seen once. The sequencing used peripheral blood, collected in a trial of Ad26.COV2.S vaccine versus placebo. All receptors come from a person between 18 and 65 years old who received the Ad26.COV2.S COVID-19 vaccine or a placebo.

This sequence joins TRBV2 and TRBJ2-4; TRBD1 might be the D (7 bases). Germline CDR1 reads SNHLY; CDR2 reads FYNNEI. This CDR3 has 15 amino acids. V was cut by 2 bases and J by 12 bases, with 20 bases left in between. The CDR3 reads CASSETSTGGGSQYF. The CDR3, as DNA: TGTGCCAGCAGTGAAACGTCAACTGGAGGGGGCAGTCAGTACTTC.

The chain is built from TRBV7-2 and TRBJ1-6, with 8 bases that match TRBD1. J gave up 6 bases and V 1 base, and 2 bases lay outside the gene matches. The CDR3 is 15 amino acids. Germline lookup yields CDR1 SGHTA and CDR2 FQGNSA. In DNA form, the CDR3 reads TGTGCCAGCAGCTTAGTCGGACAGGGTAATTCACCCCTCCACTTT. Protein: CASSLVGQGNSPLHF.

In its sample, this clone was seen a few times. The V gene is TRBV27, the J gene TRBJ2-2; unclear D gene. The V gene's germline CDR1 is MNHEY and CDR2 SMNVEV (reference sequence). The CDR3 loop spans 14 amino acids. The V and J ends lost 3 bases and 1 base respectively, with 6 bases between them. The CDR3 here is CASSFRRNTGELFF. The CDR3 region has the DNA TGTGCCAGCAGTTTTCGGCGGAACACCGGGGAGCTGTTTTTT.

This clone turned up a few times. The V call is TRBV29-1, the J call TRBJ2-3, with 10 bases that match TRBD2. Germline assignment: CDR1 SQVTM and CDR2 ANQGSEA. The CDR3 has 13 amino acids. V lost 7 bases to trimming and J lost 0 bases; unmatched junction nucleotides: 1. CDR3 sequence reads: CSEGLASTDTQYF. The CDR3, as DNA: TGCAGCGAGGGACTAGCGAGCACAGATACGCAGTATTTT.

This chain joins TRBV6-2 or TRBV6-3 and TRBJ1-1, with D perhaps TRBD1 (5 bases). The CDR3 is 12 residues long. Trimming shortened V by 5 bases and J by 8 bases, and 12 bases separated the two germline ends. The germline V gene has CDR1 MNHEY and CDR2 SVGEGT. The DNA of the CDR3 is TGTGCCAGCAGTCATCTCGGGGGAGAAGCTTTCTTT. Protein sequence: CASSHLGGEAFF.

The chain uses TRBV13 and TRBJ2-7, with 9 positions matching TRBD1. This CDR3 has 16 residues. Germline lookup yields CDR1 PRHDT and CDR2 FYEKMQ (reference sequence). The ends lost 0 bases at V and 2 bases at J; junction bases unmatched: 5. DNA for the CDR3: TGTGCCAGCAGCTTAGGGGGGGGACAGGGTGCCTACGAGCAGTACTTC. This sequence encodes CASSLGGGQGAYEQYF.

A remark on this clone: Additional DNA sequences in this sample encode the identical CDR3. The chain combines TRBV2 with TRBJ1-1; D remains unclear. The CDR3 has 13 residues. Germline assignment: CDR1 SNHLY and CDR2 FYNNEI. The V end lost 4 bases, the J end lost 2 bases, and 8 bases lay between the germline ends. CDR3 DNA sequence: TGTGCCAGCAGTGTGCAAGGAAACACTGAAGCTTTCTTT. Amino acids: CASSVQGNTEAFF.

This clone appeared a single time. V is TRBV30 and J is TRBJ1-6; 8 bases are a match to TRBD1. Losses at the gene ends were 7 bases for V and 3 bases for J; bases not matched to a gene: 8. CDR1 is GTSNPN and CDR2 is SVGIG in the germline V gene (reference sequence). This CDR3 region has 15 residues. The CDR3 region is CALITGQGYNSPLHF. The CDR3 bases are TGTGCCTTAATTACCGGACAGGGCTATAATTCACCCCTCCACTTT.

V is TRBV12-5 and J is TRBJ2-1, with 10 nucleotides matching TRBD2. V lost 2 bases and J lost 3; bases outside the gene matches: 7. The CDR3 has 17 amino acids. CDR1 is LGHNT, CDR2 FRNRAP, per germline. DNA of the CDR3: TGTGCTAGTGGTTTGTCGTCGGTAGCGGGAGGCTACAATGAGCAGTTCTTC. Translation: CASGLSSVAGGYNEQFF.

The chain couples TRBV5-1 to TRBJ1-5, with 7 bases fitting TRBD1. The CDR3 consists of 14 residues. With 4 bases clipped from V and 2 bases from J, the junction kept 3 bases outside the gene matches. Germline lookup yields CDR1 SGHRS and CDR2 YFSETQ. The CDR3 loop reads CASSVGTGNQPQHF. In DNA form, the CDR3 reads TGCGCCAGCAGCGTAGGGACAGGCAATCAGCCCCAGCATTTT.

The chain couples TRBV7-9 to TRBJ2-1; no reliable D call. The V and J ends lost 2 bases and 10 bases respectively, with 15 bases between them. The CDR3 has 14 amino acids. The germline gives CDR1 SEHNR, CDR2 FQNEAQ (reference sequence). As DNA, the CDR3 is TGTGCCAGCAGCTTAATTGGGCTGTGGGGAGAGCAGTTCTTC. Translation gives CASSLIGLWGEQFF.

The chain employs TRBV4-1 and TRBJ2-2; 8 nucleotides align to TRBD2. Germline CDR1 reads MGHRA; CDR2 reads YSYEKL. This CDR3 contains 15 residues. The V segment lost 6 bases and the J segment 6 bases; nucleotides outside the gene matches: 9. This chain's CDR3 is CASRRDTSGPGELFF. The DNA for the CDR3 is TGCGCCAGCAGACGAGATACTAGCGGCCCCGGGGAGCTGTTTTTT.

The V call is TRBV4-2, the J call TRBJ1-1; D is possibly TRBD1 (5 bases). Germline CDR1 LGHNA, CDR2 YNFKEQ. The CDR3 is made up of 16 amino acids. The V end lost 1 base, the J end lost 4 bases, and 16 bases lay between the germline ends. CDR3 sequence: CASSQAPDSEGTEAFF. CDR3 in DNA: TGTGCCAGCAGCCAAGCCCCTGACAGCGAGGGCACTGAAGCTTTCTTT.

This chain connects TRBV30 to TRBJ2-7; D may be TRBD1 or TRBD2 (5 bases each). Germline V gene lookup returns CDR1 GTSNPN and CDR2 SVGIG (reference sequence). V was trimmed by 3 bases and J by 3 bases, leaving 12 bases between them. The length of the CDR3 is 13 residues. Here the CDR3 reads CAWRTTGRYEQYF. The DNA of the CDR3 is TGTGCCTGGAGGACTACAGGACGCTACGAGCAGTACTTC.

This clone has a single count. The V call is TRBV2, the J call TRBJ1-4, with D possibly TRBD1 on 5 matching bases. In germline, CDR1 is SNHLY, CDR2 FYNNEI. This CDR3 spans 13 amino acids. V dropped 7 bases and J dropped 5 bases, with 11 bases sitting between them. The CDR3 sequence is CASKQEINEKLFF. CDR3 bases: TGTGCCAGCAAACAGGAGATCAATGAAAAACTGTTTTTT.

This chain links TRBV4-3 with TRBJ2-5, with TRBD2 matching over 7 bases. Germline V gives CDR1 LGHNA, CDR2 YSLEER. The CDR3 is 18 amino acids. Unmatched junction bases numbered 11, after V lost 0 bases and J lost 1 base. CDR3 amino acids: CASSQDLPLTGGQETQYF. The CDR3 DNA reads TGCGCCAGCAGCCAAGATCTCCCCCTGACGGGGGGCCAAGAGACCCAGTACTTC.

DNA for the CDR3: TGCAGCTTAACCGGGACAGGTGGCGAGCAGTACTTC. It translates to CSLTGTGGEQYF. This chain joins TRBV29-1 and TRBJ2-7; 8 bases agree with TRBD1. The CDR3 spans 12 residues. The V gene end was trimmed by 8 bases and the J gene end by 6 bases; junction bases not matched to a gene: 9. Germline CDR1 SQVTM, CDR2 ANQGSEA.